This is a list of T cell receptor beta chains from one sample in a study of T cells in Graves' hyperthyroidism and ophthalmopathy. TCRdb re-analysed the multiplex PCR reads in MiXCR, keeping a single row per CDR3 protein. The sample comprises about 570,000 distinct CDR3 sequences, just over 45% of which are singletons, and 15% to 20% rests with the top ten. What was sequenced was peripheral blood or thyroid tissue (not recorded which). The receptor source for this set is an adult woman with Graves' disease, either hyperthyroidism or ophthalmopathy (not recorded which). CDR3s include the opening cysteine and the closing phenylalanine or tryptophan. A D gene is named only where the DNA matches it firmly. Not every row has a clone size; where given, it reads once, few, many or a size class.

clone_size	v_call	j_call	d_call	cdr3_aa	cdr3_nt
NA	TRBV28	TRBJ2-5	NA	CASSLGTFSETQYF	TGTGCCAGCAGTTTGGGGACTTTCAGTGAGACCCAGTACTTC
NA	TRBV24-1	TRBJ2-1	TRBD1	CATSDPRTGYWNEQFF	TGTGCCACCAGTGATCCCCGGACAGGGTATTGGAATGAGCAGTTCTTC
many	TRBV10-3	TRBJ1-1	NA	CAISESRVNTEAFF	TGTGCCATCAGTGAGAGTAGAGTGAACACTGAAGCTTTCTTT
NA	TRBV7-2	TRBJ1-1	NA	CASRSQHYTEAFF	TGTGCCAGCAGGTCCCAGCACTACACTGAAGCTTTCTTT
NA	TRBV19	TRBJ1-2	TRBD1	CASSIPGQFYGYTF	TGTGCCAGTAGTATCCCGGGACAGTTTTATGGCTACACCTTC
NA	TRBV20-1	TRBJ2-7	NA	CSARDGGSLYEQYF	TGCAGTGCTAGAGATGGGGGCTCCCTCTACGAGCAGTACTTC
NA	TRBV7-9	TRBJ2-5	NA	CASSTGTTDQKETQYF	TGTGCCAGCAGCACCGGGACGACGGACCAAAAAGAGACCCAGTACTTC
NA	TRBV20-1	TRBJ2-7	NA	CSAPFRGRAYEQYF	TGCAGTGCTCCCTTCCGGGGTAGAGCCTACGAGCAGTACTTC
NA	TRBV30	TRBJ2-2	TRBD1	CAWSGGQVTGELFF	TGTGCCTGGAGTGGAGGACAGGTCACCGGGGAGCTGTTTTTT
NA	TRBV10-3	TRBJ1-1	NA	CAIRQSMNTEAFF	TGTGCCATCAGACAATCAATGAACACTGAAGCTTTCTTT
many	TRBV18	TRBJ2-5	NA	CASSPSTRKETQYF	TGTGCCAGCTCACCCAGCACTAGAAAAGAGACCCAGTACTTC
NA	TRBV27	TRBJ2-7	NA	CASQGAGNSYEQYF	TGTGCCAGCCAAGGGGCAGGAAACTCCTACGAGCAGTACTTC
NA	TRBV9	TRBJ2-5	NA	CASSVAGGGGETQYF	TGTGCCAGCAGCGTAGCAGGGGGAGGGGGAGAGACCCAGTACTTC
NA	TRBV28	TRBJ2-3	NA	CASSLVTDSTDTQYF	TGTGCCAGCAGTTTGGTGACAGATAGCACAGATACGCAGTATTTT
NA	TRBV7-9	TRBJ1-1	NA	CASGHQGTEAFF	TGTGCCAGCGGCCATCAAGGGACTGAAGCTTTCTTT
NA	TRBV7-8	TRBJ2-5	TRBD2	CASTRIGGSGETQYF	TGTGCCAGCACCCGAATCGGCGGGAGCGGGGAGACCCAGTACTTC
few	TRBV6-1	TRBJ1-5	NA	CASSEPGRPLNQPQHF	TGTGCCAGCAGTGAACCTGGCAGGCCGCTTAATCAGCCCCAGCATTTT
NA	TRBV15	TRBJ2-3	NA	CATSRDARGFTDTQYF	TGTGCCACCAGCAGAGATGCTAGGGGATTCACAGATACGCAGTATTTT
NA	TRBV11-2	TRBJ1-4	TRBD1	CASRDGQGNEKLFF	TGTGCCAGCAGGGACGGACAGGGGAATGAAAAACTGTTTTTT
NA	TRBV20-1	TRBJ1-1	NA	CSYRENTEAFF	TGCAGTTACAGGGAGAACACTGAAGCTTTCTTT
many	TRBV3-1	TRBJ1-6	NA	CASSQVWGNSPLHF	TGTGCCAGCAGCCAAGTCTGGGGTAATTCACCCCTCCACTTT
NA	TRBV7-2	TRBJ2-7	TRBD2	CASSLGTSGFPYEQYF	TGTGCCAGCAGCTTAGGTACTAGCGGGTTTCCCTACGAGCAGTACTTC
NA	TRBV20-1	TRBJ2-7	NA	CSARDVGRTYEQYF	TGCAGTGCTAGAGATGTTGGCAGGACCTACGAGCAGTACTTC
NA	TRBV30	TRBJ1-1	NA	CAWGRGMNTEAFF	TGTGCCTGGGGAAGGGGGATGAACACTGAAGCTTTCTTT
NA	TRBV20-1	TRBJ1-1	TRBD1	CSALDRGDTEAFF	TGCAGTGCTCTCGACAGGGGGGACACTGAAGCTTTCTTT
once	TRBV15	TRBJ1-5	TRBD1	CATSRATGGLDQPQHF	TGTGCCACCAGCAGAGCGACAGGGGGCTTGGATCAGCCCCAGCATTTT
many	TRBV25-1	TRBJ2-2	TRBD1	CASSYDRGNTGELFF	TGTGCCAGCAGTTATGACAGGGGGAACACCGGGGAGCTGTTTTTT
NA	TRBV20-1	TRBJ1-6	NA	CSASGQGYSPLHF	TGCAGTGCTAGTGGTCAGGGTTATTCACCCCTCCACTTT
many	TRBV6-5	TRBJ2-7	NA	CASSYLGVGHYEQYF	TGTGCCAGCAGTTACTTGGGGGTAGGACATTACGAGCAGTACTTC
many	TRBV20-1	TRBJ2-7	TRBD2	CSASATLAGTPYEQYF	TGCAGTGCTAGTGCCACACTAGCGGGAACCCCCTACGAGCAGTACTTC
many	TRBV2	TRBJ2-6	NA	CASSVGRGASGANVLTF	TGTGCCAGCAGTGTTGGTCGGGGGGCTTCTGGGGCCAACGTCCTGACTTTC
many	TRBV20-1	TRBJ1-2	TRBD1	CSAKDRPAGYTF	TGCAGTGCTAAGGACAGGCCAGCAGGCTACACCTTC
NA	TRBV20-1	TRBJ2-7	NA	CSASHGESYEQYF	TGCAGTGCTAGTCACGGGGAAAGCTACGAGCAGTACTTC
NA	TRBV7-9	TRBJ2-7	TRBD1	CASSLGFQGDYEQYF	TGTGCCAGCAGCTTGGGATTTCAGGGGGACTACGAGCAGTACTTC
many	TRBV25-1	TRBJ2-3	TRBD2	CASSANLAADTQYF	TGTGCCAGCAGTGCCAATCTAGCGGCAGATACGCAGTATTTT
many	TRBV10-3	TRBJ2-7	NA	CAIRDTPYEQYF	TGTGCCATCAGGGACACCCCCTACGAGCAGTACTTC
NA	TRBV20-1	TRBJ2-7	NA	CSAIADNYVEQYF	TGCAGTGCTATCGCAGATAACTACGTCGAGCAGTACTTC
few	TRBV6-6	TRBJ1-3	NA	CASSYAPGEKIMNTIYF	TGTGCCAGCAGTTACGCGCCCGGGGAGAAAATCATGAACACCATATATTTT
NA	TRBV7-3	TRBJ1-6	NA	CASSSHVNSPLHF	TGTGCCAGCAGCTCCCACGTTAATTCACCCCTCCACTTT
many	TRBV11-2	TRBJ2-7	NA	CASSSNLAGLSYEQYF	TGTGCCAGCAGCTCTAACCTCGCGGGCCTCTCCTACGAGCAGTACTTC
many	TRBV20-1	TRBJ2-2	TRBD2	CSAHLSGRASGELFF	TGCAGTGCTCACCTTAGCGGGAGGGCCTCCGGGGAGCTGTTTTTT
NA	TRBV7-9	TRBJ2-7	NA	CASIRGGGYEQYF	TGTGCCAGCATCAGAGGAGGAGGCTACGAGCAGTACTTC
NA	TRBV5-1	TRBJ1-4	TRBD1	CASSYFDREKNLFF	TGCGCCAGCAGCTACTTCGACAGGGAGAAAAACCTGTTTTTT